A selection of T cell receptor beta chains follows, all from one sample in a study of cytomegalovirus exposure and HLA in healthy donors. Assay: immunoSEQ multiplex PCR; the TCRdb copy retains only in-frame clones and omits some. The sample includes about 140,000 clones, 75% to 85% of them seen just once. Sequencing used PBMCs. The source of these receptors is a woman aged 40 to 50 in good health and CMV-seronegative. CDR3s include the opening cysteine and the closing phenylalanine or tryptophan. Each record gives: V gene, D gene, J gene, clone size, CDR3 DNA, CDR3 protein. D genes are given only for firm matches. The size entry is marked missing in some rows and otherwise reads once, few, many or a size class.

TRBV27	TRBD2	TRBJ2-3	-	TGTGCCAGCAGTCCCAACCCGACTAGCGGGGGAAACACAGATACGCAGTATTTT	CASSPNPTSGGNTDTQYF
TRBV9	-	TRBJ1-1	-	TGTGCCAGCAGCTATGCGGAGAACACTGAAGCTTTCTTT	CASSYAENTEAFF
TRBV14	TRBD1	TRBJ2-7	-	TGTGCCAGCAGCCGTAAGACAGGGGTCTTTAACGAGCAGTACTTC	CASSRKTGVFNEQYF
TRBV7-8	TRBD1	TRBJ1-6	-	TGTGCCAGCAGCCCCCGACAGGGGGGTTCACCCCTCCACTTT	CASSPRQGGSPLHF
TRBV27	TRBD1	TRBJ2-7	-	TGTGCCAGCAGTTCGGGACAGGAGGAACACGAGCAGTACTTC	CASSSGQEEHEQYF
TRBV10-2	-	TRBJ2-6	-	TGCGCCAGAGCGGACAGCTCTGGGGCCAACGTCCTGACTTTC	CARADSSGANVLTF
TRBV5-4	TRBD2	TRBJ2-1	-	TGTGCCAGCAGCTTGGAGCGGGGGGGCCGAGAGCAGTTCTTC	CASSLERGGREQFF
TRBV2	-	TRBJ1-1	-	TGTGCCAGCAAAAAAAGAACAGCCATGAACACTGAAGCTTTCTTT	CASKKRTAMNTEAFF
TRBV25-1	-	TRBJ1-1	few	TGTGCCAGCAGTCGGGGAATGAACACTGAAGCTTTCTTT	CASSRGMNTEAFF
TRBV20-1	TRBD1	TRBJ1-1	few	TGCAGTGCGGCACAGGGGAGAGCTTTCTTT	CSAAQGRAFF
TRBV4-3	TRBD1	TRBJ2-7	-	TGCGCCAGCAGCCAAGGACCGGGACAGGGCTACGAGCAGTACTTC	CASSQGPGQGYEQYF
TRBV27	-	TRBJ2-6	-	TGTGCCAGCAGTTTATCGAGATCCGGGGCCAACGTCCTGACTTTC	CASSLSRSGANVLTF
TRBV29-1	TRBD1	TRBJ1-1	-	TGCAGCGTAGCACAGGGGATGAACACTGAAGCTTTCTTT	CSVAQGMNTEAFF
TRBV6-1	TRBD1	TRBJ1-1	-	TGTGCCAGCAGTGATGCGGGGACAGGGAAGACTGAAGCTTTCTTT	CASSDAGTGKTEAFF
TRBV2	-	TRBJ1-6	-	TGTGCCAGCAGGGCAGGGAGGAATTCACCCCTCCACTTT	CASRAGRNSPLHF
TRBV7-9	-	TRBJ1-2	few	TGTGCCAGCAGCTTAGGGGGGGTGAACTATGGCTACACCTTC	CASSLGGVNYGYTF
TRBV4-1	-	TRBJ1-6	few	TGCGCCAGCAGCCAAGAGGGACTTACTGATAATTCACCCCTCCACTTT	CASSQEGLTDNSPLHF
TRBV15	TRBD1	TRBJ2-3	-	TGTGCCACCAGCCGCACCGGGACAGGCACAGATACGCAGTATTTT	CATSRTGTGTDTQYF
TRBV4-1	TRBD1	TRBJ2-1	-	TGCGCCAGCAGCCCGCAGGGGGCCTCTTACAATGAGCAGTTCTTC	CASSPQGASYNEQFF
TRBV9	-	TRBJ1-3	-	TGTGCCAGCAGCCTAGGAAACACCATATATTTT	CASSLGNTIYF
TRBV27	TRBD2	TRBJ2-3	-	TGTGCCAGCAGTCGCGCCCACACTACTAGCGGGGGGGGAACAGATACGCAGTATTTT	CASSRAHTTSGGGTDTQYF
TRBV19	-	TRBJ2-3	-	TGTGCCAGTAGTATATATGCGGATAGCACAGATACGCAGTATTTT	CASSIYADSTDTQYF
TRBV30	-	TRBJ1-2	few	TGTGCCCAATACTCTGAAGTCTATGGCTACACCTTC	CAQYSEVYGYTF
TRBV4-1	TRBD1	TRBJ1-2	-	TGCGCCAGCAGCCTAACAGGGGGCGTCGACTATGGCTACACCTTC	CASSLTGGVDYGYTF
TRBV5-6	TRBD2	TRBJ2-3	-	TGTGCCAGCAGCTTCGAGACTAGCGGGCTTAGCACAGATACGCAGTATTTT	CASSFETSGLSTDTQYF
TRBV19	-	TRBJ1-2	-	TGTGCCAGTAGTACCCGACAGCCCTGGGTCTATGGCTACACCTTC	CASSTRQPWVYGYTF
TRBV2	TRBD2	TRBJ2-5	-	TGTGCCAGCAGTGACGGCGGGGGGCCCCAAGAGACCCAGTACTTC	CASSDGGGPQETQYF
TRBV7-2	-	TRBJ2-7	-	TGTGCCAGCAGCTTTGGGGGGGGCTTTTCCTACGAGCAGTACTTC	CASSFGGGFSYEQYF
TRBV5-1	-	TRBJ1-1	-	TGCGCCAGCAGCCCTAGTGGGGGGGACACTGAAGCTTTCTTT	CASSPSGGDTEAFF
TRBV13	TRBD1	TRBJ1-2	-	TGTGCCAGCAGCTTAGGACAGGGGGTAGGAGGCTACACCTTC	CASSLGQGVGGYTF
TRBV18	-	TRBJ2-6	-	TGTGCCAGCTCACCACCGATAAGGGGCGCGGCTGGGGCCAACGTCCTGACTTTC	CASSPPIRGAAGANVLTF
TRBV28	TRBD1	TRBJ1-2	-	TGTGCCAGCATTATAGGGGGCAGTAACTATGGCTACACCTTC	CASIIGGSNYGYTF
TRBV6-4	-	TRBJ1-1	few	TGTGCCAGCAGTGACTCGGGGGGAAACACTGAAGCTTTCTTT	CASSDSGGNTEAFF
TRBV5-6	-	TRBJ1-1	-	TGTGCCAGCAGCGCCGGGACACACGGGGATGGAGCTTTCTTT	CASSAGTHGDGAFF
TRBV10-2	TRBD2	TRBJ2-5	-	TGCGCCAGCAGTGAGGGACTAGCGGGGGACCCCCAAGAGACCCAGTACTTC	CASSEGLAGDPQETQYF
TRBV29-1	-	TRBJ2-3	-	TGCAGCGGACAGCACACAGATACGCAGTATTTT	CSGQHTDTQYF
TRBV5-6	-	TRBJ2-3	-	TGTGCCAGCAGCTTAAGACTACCCAGCACAGATACGCAGTATTTT	CASSLRLPSTDTQYF
TRBV29-1	-	TRBJ2-3	-	TGCAGCGTTGAATCAGGGGTTGGAAATACGCAGTATTTT	CSVESGVGNTQYF
TRBV10-3	-	TRBJ2-1	-	TGTGCCATCGCCGAACGCGGAATGCCCTACAATGAGCAGTTCTTC	CAIAERGMPYNEQFF
TRBV6-1	TRBD1	TRBJ2-3	few	TGTGCCAGCCGGGACAGGGTGACAGATACGCAGTATTTT	CASRDRVTDTQYF
TRBV10-1	-	TRBJ2-2	-	TGCGCCAGCAGCCCCGGTACGGGGAACACCGGGGAGCTGTTTTTT	CASSPGTGNTGELFF
TRBV30	-	TRBJ1-1	-	TGTGCCTGGAGTGTGCAGGGCAACACTGAAGCTTTCTTT	CAWSVQGNTEAFF
TRBV2	TRBD1	TRBJ2-1	-	TGTGCCGGGGACCGGGACAGATCCTACAATGAGCAGTTCTTC	CAGDRDRSYNEQFF
TRBV7-9	TRBD1	TRBJ1-5	few	TGTGCCAGCAGCTCGGACAGGGAGGGCAATCAGCCCCAGCATTTT	CASSSDREGNQPQHF
TRBV5-6	TRBD1	TRBJ1-4	-	TGTGCCAGCAGCCTAGGGACAGCAAGGACTAATGAAAAACTGTTTTTT	CASSLGTARTNEKLFF
TRBV4-1	TRBD2	TRBJ2-2	-	TGCGCCAGCAGCCAATCGCTAGCGGGGGGCCGCGGGGAGCTGTTTTTT	CASSQSLAGGRGELFF
TRBV10-1	-	TRBJ1-2	once	TGCGCCAGCAGTGAAGCCCGAGGGAACGGCTACACCTTC	CASSEARGNGYTF
TRBV5-6	TRBD1	TRBJ2-3	few	TGTGCCAGCAGCTTCCAACAGGGGGCTTACACAGATACGCAGTATTTT	CASSFQQGAYTDTQYF
TRBV6-5	-	TRBJ1-5	-	TGTGCCAGCAGGCACCCGGGGCAGCCCCAGCATTTT	CASRHPGQPQHF
TRBV27	TRBD1	TRBJ2-5	-	TGTGCCAGCAGTCTACTTCCGGGACAGGGGTCGGTAGAGACCCAGTACTTC	CASSLLPGQGSVETQYF
TRBV7-9	-	TRBJ2-5	-	TGTGCCAGCAGCTTAAAATCAGATCAAGAGACCCAGTACTTC	CASSLKSDQETQYF
TRBV5-1	-	TRBJ2-7	-	TGCGCCAGCCTAAACAGGGTCTCCCCCTACGAGCAGTACTTC	CASLNRVSPYEQYF
TRBV7-3	TRBD2	TRBJ2-5	-	TGTGCCAGCAGCTTACAACTAGCGGGGGGTCAAGAGACCCAGTACTTC	CASSLQLAGGQETQYF
TRBV2	-	TRBJ1-1	-	TGTGCCAGCAGTGAAGACAGGGAATTTGAAGCTTTCTTT	CASSEDREFEAFF
TRBV28	-	TRBJ2-1	-	TGTGCCAGCAGTTTACTAGCCTACAATGAGCAGTTCTTC	CASSLLAYNEQFF
TRBV6-5	-	TRBJ1-1	-	TGTGCCAGCAGTTACAACTACGCTACAATGAACACTGAAGCTTTCTTT	CASSYNYATMNTEAFF
TRBV5-1	TRBD1	TRBJ2-2	-	TGCGCCAGCAGCTTGGCCGGGACAGGGGGAGTCCCCGGGGAGCTGTTTTTT	CASSLAGTGGVPGELFF
TRBV7-3	-	TRBJ2-1	-	TGTGCCAGCAGCTTAGGAGTGAGCTCCTACAATGAGCAGTTCTTC	CASSLGVSSYNEQFF
TRBV5-1	TRBD1	TRBJ1-1	-	TGCGCCAGCAGCCGACGGGGACAGGGGGCGCGTCTGAACACTGAAGCTTTCTTT	CASSRRGQGARLNTEAFF
TRBV7-2	-	TRBJ1-5	-	TGTGCCAGCAGCTTACAGGGTGATCAGCCCCAGCATTTT	CASSLQGDQPQHF